This TCR beta chain was observed in a study of metastatic and nonmetastatic thyroid tumors. In the authors' methods: Using the CDR3 differences seen across clinicopathological groups, the authors built a distant-metastasis classifier for papillary thyroid cancer, which was meant to discriminate distant-metastatic patients. With MiXCR, TCRdb called clones anew from the PCR reads. The V and J calls come from TCRdb's annotation, not from the publication. The repertoire consists of about 26,000 clones, with 14% to 15% occurring once and the leading ten covering 3.3%. Trimming stripped 0 bases from V and 3 bases from J, with 14 bases between. The CDR3 runs 15 residues. Germline assignment: CDR1 GTSNPN and CDR2 SVGIG (reference sequence). Thyroid surgery had not been preceded by any treatment in any patient. This clone was observed many times. As yet, its antigen is unknown. Whole-study findings and limits: TCR beta diversity was reportedly significantly higher in malignant thyroid tumors than benign nodules, in blood and tumor.

Input material: blood. The origin of this receptor is a female donor with papillary thyroid cancer or a benign thyroid nodule (not recorded which). Some clones in this sample may be carry-over from other donors' samples. This rearrangement joins TRBV30 to TRBJ1-1; D possibly corresponds to TRBD1 (6 bases). For the CDR3, the DNA is TGTGCCTGGAGTGTAGTCGGGACATTGGACACTGAAGCTTTCTTT. This translates into CAWSVVGTLDTEAFF.